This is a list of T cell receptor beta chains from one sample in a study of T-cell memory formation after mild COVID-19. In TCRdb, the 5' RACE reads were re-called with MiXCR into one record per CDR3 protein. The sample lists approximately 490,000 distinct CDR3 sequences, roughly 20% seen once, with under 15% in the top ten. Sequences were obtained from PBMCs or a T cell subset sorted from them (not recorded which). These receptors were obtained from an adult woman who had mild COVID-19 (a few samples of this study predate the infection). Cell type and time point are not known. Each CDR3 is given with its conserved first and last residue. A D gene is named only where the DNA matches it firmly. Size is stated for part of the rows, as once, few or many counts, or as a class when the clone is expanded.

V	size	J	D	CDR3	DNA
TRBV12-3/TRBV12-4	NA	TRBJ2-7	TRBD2	CASSLAGSGIYEQYF	TGTGCCAGCAGTTTAGCAGGTAGCGGGATTTACGAGCAGTACTTC
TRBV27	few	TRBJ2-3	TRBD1	CASSSLGQAADTQYF	TGTGCCAGCAGTTCCCTCGGACAGGCTGCAGATACGCAGTATTTT
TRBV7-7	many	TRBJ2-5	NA	CASSEGVIPETQYF	TGTGCCAGCAGCGAAGGGGTGATCCCGGAGACCCAGTACTTC
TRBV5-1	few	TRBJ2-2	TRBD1	CASSLSLTGDTGELFF	TGCGCCAGCAGCTTGAGCCTTACAGGGGACACCGGGGAGCTGTTTTTT
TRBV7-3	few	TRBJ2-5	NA	CASSSGPKETQYF	TGTGCCAGCAGCTCCGGACCAAAAGAGACCCAGTACTTC
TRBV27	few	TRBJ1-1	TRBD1	CASSFQGARAEAFF	TGTGCCAGCAGTTTTCAGGGGGCGAGAGCTGAAGCTTTCTTT
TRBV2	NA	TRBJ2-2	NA	CASSEVDTGELFF	TGTGCCAGCAGTGAAGTGGACACCGGGGAGCTGTTTTTT
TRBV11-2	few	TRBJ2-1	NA	CASSQLLPVFF	TGTGCCAGCAGCCAACTCCTCCCGGTGTTCTTC
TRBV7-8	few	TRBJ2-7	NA	CASSLKPTGAYYEQYF	TGTGCCAGCAGCTTAAAACCGACAGGCGCTTACTACGAGCAGTACTTC
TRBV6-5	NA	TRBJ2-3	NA	CASSYVAADTQYF	TGTGCCAGCAGTTATGTGGCAGCAGATACGCAGTATTTT
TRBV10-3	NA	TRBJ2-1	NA	CAIGPSSYNEQFF	TGTGCCATCGGACCAAGCTCCTACAATGAGCAGTTCTTC
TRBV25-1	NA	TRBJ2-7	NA	CASSDRGGAVEQYF	TGTGCCAGCAGTGATAGGGGGGGAGCAGTCGAGCAGTACTTC
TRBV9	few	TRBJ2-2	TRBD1	CASSGDRGNTGELFF	TGTGCCAGCAGCGGGGACAGGGGGAACACCGGGGAGCTGTTTTTT
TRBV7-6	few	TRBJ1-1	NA	CASSFDNTEAFF	TGTGCCAGCAGCTTCGACAACACTGAAGCTTTCTTC
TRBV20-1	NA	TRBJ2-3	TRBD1	CSASRDRADTQYF	TGCAGTGCTAGCCGGGACAGGGCAGATACGCAGTATTTT